The present entry profiles one T cell receptor beta chain with its context. This clone was observed a few times. Its recognized antigen is unknown. No base-level quality is on record; no much larger clone is a single base apart. The data originate from a study of PD-1 blockade in classical Hodgkin lymphoma (TCRdb year 2020). With respect to the entire study: Nivolumab dosing was 3 mg/kg intravenously every 2 weeks, continuing until either disease progression or unacceptable toxicity. The study used CyTOF and TCR beta sequencing to define a peripheral blood immune signature of response to PD-1 blockade in classical Hodgkin lymphoma. General conclusions and limits of the study: Newly diagnosed patients were reported to have lower baseline TCR diversity than healthy donors, and relapsed/refractory patients were reported to have lower baseline TCR diversity still. Only a single clinical trial cohort was studied, and what caused the repertoire differences, possibly disease activity or prior therapy, remained undefined. Patients starting nivolumab less than 1 year after ASCT had lower diversity and were excluded from later analyses to avoid confounding by immune reconstitution. CD4+ but not CD8+ TCR diversity rose significantly by C4D1 (p=0.0027 vs p=0.16), most apparent in complete responders (p=0.02). Baseline diversity similar to that of newly diagnosed patients was observed in trial patients achieving complete response, whereas significantly lower diversity was observed in partial responders and progressors.

The Qiagen DNeasy kit was used to extract genomic DNA both from unsorted PBMCs and from the negatively selected CD4+ and CD8+ fractions. Using primers that anneal to V and J segments, immunoSEQ multiplex PCR amplified the TCR beta CDR3 regions. Amplification bias was minimized using a synthetic immune receptor repertoire, and residual bias was removed computationally after sequencing. In the original analysis: Custom Python scripts were used to quantify repertoire diversity as the Shannon entropy index. The unsorted, CD4+ and CD8+ repertoires were each analyzed separately, with the exception of combined analyses, where CD4+ and CD8+ sequences were merged in silico. Clonal expansion was defined as a frequency increase of at least 2-fold after treatment compared with C1D1, and clones undetected at baseline were assigned a pseudocount of 0.5. Clones with 0 or 1 copy at C1D1 were classified as singleton clones, and clones with 2 or more copies were classified as non-singleton clones. Clones expanded in unsorted samples were labelled as CD4+, CD8+ or unknown by matching protein sequences in sorted samples from the same patient. Wilcoxon tests were applied to paired samples to test diversity changes from C1D1 to C4D1. This is the immuneACCESS table as TCRdb keeps it, with only in-frame sequences that have V and J called. A part of the clones is gone; compared with another copy, unresolved V genes explain less than half, and the rest is unexplained. The V and J calls and the clone size are those of that table, but D and trimming were determined from the DNA. A total of 25,000 to 35,000 clones appear in this sample, 70% of them only once. The ten largest clones add up to over 12% of the sample.

The sample's time point label, decoded: cycle 2 day 1 (C2D1) of nivolumab. All trial patients had relapsed after autologous stem cell transplantation, with cohorts A, B and C differing in prior brentuximab vedotin exposure. A total of 56 patients with relapsed/refractory classical Hodgkin lymphoma made up the trial cohort, and each patient's best overall response was complete response, partial response or progressive disease. In the multi-cohort phase II CheckMate 205 trial, trial patients received single-agent nivolumab. Best overall response was determined by an independent review committee according to the 2007 International Working Group response criteria. Trial PBMCs were collected just before the start of nivolumab (C1D1) and during therapy at cycle 2 day 1 and cycle 4 day 1. After peripheral blood was drawn into 8 mL Vacutainer Cell Preparation Tubes, PBMCs were isolated by centrifugation and then cryopreserved.

This specimen consisted of peripheral blood mononuclear cells (PBMCs), obtained before the second cycle of nivolumab. The source of this sequence is a human donor with classical Hodgkin lymphoma.

The CDR3 region: CASSLETGFYNEQFF. The DNA is TGCGCCAGCAGCTTGGAAACGGGGTTCTACAATGAGCAGTTCTTC. The chain was built from TRBV5-1 and TRBJ2-1, with TRBD2 as a weak D call on 5 bases. The CDR3 has 15 amino acids, counting the end cysteine and phenylalanine. The read is trimmed to its CDR3 DNA, 45 bases read in frame from base 1. V gives up 0 bases and J gives up 3 bases, and the segment between their germline ends measures 10 bases. CDR1 and CDR2 are read off the germline V gene as SGHRS and YFSETQ.